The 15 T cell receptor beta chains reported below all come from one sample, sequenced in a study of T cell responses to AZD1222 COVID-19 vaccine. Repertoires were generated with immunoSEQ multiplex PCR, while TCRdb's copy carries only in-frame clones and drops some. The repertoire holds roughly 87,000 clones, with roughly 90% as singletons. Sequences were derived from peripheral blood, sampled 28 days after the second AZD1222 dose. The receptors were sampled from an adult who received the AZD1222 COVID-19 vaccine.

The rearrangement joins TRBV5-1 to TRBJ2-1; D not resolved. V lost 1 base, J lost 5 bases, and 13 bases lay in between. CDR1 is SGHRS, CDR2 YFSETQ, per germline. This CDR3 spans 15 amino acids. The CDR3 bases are TGCGCCAGCAGCTTGAAAGCGTTCGACCACAATGAGCAGTTCTTC. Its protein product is CASSLKAFDHNEQFF.

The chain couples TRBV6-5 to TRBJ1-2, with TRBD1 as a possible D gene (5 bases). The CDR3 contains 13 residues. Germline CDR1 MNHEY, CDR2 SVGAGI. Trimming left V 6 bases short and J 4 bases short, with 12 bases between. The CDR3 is CASSRDGIYGYTF. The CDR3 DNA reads TGTGCCAGCAGCCGGGACGGCATCTATGGCTACACCTTC.

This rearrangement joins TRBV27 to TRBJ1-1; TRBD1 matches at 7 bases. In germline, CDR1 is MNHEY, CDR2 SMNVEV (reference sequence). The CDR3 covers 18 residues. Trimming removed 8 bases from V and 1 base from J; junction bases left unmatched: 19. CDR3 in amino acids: CASQPLSGGGISNTEAFF. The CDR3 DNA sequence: TGTGCCAGCCAACCGCTCTCAGGGGGAGGGATTTCGAACACTGAAGCTTTCTTT.

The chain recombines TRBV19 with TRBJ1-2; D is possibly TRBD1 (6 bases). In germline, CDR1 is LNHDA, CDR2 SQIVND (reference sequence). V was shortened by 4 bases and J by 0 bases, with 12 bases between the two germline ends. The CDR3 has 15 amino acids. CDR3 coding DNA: TGTGCCAGTAGTAGTCCGGACAGAGCTAACTATGGCTACACCTTC. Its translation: CASSSPDRANYGYTF.

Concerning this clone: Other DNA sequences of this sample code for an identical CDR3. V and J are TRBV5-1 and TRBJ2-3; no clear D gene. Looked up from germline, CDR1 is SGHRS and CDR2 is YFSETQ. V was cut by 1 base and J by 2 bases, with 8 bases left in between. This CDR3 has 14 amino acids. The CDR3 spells CASSLPSSTDTQYF. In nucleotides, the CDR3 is TGCGCCAGCAGCTTGCCCTCTTCCACAGATACGCAGTATTTT.

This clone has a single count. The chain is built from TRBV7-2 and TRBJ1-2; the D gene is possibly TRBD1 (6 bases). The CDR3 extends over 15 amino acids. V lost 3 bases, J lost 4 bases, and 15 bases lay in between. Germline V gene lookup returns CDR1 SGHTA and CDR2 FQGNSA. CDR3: CASSLAGGSGYGYTF. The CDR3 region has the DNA TGTGCCAGCAGCTTGGCGGGGGGCTCCGGCTATGGCTACACCTTC.

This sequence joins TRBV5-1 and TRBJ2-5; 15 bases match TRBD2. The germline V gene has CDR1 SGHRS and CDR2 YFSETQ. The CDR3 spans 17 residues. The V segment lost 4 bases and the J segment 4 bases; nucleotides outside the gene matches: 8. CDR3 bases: TGCGCCAGCAGCCCTGGACTAGCGGGAGGGTTCGGAGAGACCCAGTACTTC. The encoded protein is CASSPGLAGGFGETQYF.

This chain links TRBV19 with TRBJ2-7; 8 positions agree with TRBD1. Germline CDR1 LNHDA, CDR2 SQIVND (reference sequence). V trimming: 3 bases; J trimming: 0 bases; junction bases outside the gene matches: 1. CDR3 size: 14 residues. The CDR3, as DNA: TGTGCCAGTAGTATGGACAGGGACTCCTACGAGCAGTACTTC. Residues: CASSMDRDSYEQYF.

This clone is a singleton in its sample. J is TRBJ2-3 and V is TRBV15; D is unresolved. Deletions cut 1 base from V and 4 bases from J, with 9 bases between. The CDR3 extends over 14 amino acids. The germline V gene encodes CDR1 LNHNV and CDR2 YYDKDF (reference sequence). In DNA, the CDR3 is TGTGCCACCAGCAGAGTTGCTGGGGCAGATACGCAGTATTTT. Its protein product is CATSRVAGADTQYF.

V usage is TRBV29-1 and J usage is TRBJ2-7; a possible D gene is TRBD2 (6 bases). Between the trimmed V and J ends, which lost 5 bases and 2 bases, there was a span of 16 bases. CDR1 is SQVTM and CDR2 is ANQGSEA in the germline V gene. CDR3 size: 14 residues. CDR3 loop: CSVQLVGGTYEQYF. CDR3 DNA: TGCAGCGTTCAACTGGTGGGCGGGACCTACGAGCAGTACTTC.

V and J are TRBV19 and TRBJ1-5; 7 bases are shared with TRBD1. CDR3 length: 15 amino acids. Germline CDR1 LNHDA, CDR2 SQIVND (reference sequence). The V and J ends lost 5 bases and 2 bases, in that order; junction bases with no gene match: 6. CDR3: CASSEQGLGNQPQHF. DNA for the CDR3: TGTGCCAGTAGTGAACAGGGGCTGGGCAATCAGCCCCAGCATTTT.

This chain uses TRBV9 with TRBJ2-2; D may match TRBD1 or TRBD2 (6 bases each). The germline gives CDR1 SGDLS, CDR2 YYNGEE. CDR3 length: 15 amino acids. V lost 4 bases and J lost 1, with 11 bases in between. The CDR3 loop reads CASSPRGENTGELFF. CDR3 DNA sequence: TGTGCCAGCAGCCCAAGGGGGGAGAACACCGGGGAGCTGTTTTTT.

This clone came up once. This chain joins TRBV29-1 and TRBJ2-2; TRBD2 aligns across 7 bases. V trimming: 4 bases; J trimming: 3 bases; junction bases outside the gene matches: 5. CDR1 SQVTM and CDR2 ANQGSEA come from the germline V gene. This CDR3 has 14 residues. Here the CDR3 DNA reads TGCAGCGTTGGGACTAGACTTCACACCGGGGAGCTGTTTTTT. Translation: CSVGTRLHTGELFF.

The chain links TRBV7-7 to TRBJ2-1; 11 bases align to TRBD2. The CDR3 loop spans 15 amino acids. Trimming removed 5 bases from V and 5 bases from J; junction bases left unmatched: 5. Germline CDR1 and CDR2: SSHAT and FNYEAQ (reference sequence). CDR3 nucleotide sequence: TGTGCCAGCAGCGCGGGACTAGCGGTTCACAATGAGCAGTTCTTC. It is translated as CASSAGLAVHNEQFF.

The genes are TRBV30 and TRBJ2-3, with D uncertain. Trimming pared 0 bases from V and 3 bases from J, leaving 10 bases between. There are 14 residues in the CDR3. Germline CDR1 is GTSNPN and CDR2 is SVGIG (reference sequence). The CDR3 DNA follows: TGTGCCTGGAGTGTCACGGCTTTAACAGATACGCAGTATTTT. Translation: CAWSVTALTDTQYF. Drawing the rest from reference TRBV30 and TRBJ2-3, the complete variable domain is SQTIHQWPATLVQPVGSPLSLECTVEGTSNPNLYWYRQAAGRGLQLLFYSVGIGQISSEVPQNLSASRPQDRQFILSSKKLLLSDSGFYLCAWSVTALTDTQYFGPGTRLTVL.